The 11 T cell receptor beta chains given below trace back to one sample, sequenced in a study of regulatory T cells in long-lasting Graves disease. Time point: persistent/refractory GD, antithyroid drugs over 5 years with positive TRAb. After RNA was extracted from PBMCs, the TCR library was made from it. Library construction for TCR beta used iRepertoire HTBI primers and Arm-PCR of CDR3 regions. TCRdb analysed the multiplex PCR reads with MiXCR anew, one entry per CDR3 protein. The sample lists hundreds of thousands of distinct CDR3 sequences; around 32% were seen once. This specimen consisted of peripheral blood mononuclear cells (PBMCs), obtained when the disease was refractory, from a patient treated with antithyroid drugs. These receptors all stem from a female donor with Graves disease.

This clonotype was observed at least ten times. This chain joins TRBV28 and TRBJ1-4; a possible D gene is TRBD1 (5 bases). Trimming removed 1 base at V and 5 bases at J, with 14 bases between. Germline CDR1 reads MDHEN; CDR2 reads SYDVKM. CDR3 length: 16 amino acids. CDR3 residues: CASSLLQATQNEKLFF. DNA of the CDR3: TGTGCCAGCAGTTTATTACAGGCAACGCAGAATGAAAAACTGTTTTTT. Full variable domain (outside the CDR3, taken from reference TRBV28 and TRBJ1-4): DVKVTQSSRYLVKRTGEKVFLECVQDMDHENMFWYRQDPGLGLRLIYFSYDVKMKEKGDIPEGYSVSREKKERFSLILESASTNQTSMYLCASSLLQATQNEKLFFGSGTQLSVL.

V is TRBV6-9 and J is TRBJ2-7, with D tentatively TRBD1 (6 bases). This CDR3 contains 15 residues. Germline CDR1 MNHGY, CDR2 SVAAGI. The V end was cut by 4 bases, the J end by 4 bases, with 17 bases between. The CDR3 DNA is TGTGCCAGCAGTTGGCCGCAGGGGACACAGTACGAGCAGTACTTC. Its protein is CASSWPQGTQYEQYF.

This clonotype was picked up a small number of times. The chain combines TRBV15 with TRBJ1-6; no firm D call. The germline V gene has CDR1 LNHNV and CDR2 YYDKDF (reference sequence). The CDR3 runs to 15 residues. Trimming cost V 5 bases and J 7 bases, with 15 bases left between them. Written as DNA, the CDR3 is TGTGCCACCAGCGTCGACACCTACGGGAATTCACCCCTCCACTTT. Protein product: CATSVDTYGNSPLHF. Full variable domain (rest looked up from reference TRBV15 and TRBJ1-6): DAMVIQNPRYQVTQFGKPVTLSCSQTLNHNVMYWYQQKSSQAPKLLFHYYDKDFNNEADTPDNFQSRRPNTSFCFLDIRSPGLGDTAMYLCATSVDTYGNSPLHFGNGTRLTVT.

This clonotype turned up a few times. The gene calls are TRBV6-1 and TRBJ1-2; D remains ambiguous. Looked up from germline, CDR1 is MNHNS and CDR2 is SASEGT. The CDR3 is 13 residues long. V lost 1 base, J lost 7 bases, and 10 bases lay in between. The chain's CDR3 is CASSEVPSRGYTF. Written as DNA, the CDR3 is TGTGCCAGCAGTGAAGTCCCCAGCCGTGGCTACACCTTC.

This clonotype came up a few times. This chain uses TRBV2 with TRBJ1-1; D perhaps matches TRBD1 (5 bases). Germline lookup yields CDR1 SNHLY and CDR2 FYNNEI. This CDR3 has 15 residues. The V gene lost 2 bases and the J gene lost 4 bases, with 14 bases spanning the gap. The CDR3 is CASSELGRGATEAFF. The CDR3 coding sequence is TGTGCCAGCAGTGAATTGGGCCGAGGGGCCACTGAAGCTTTCTTT.

This rearrangement joins TRBV5-1 to TRBJ1-2, with 7 bases that match TRBD1. CDR3 length: 14 residues. CDR1 SGHRS and CDR2 YFSETQ come from the germline V gene. V lost 1 base and J lost 6; bases outside the gene matches: 6. CDR3 coding DNA: TGCGCCAGCAGCTTGCGACAGGGACACGATGGCTACACCTTC. This gives the protein CASSLRQGHDGYTF.

The chain's CDR3 is CASSLSVGGFGEQYF. The CDR3, as DNA: TGTGCCAGCAGTTTATCGGTGGGGGGATTCGGCGAGCAGTACTTC. V usage is TRBV27 and J usage is TRBJ2-7, with a possible D match to TRBD2 (6 bases). V dropped 0 bases and J dropped 6 bases, with 15 bases sitting between them. The CDR3 runs to 15 residues. Germline loops: CDR1 MNHEY, CDR2 SMNVEV (reference sequence).

The chain couples TRBV6-5 to TRBJ1-2; 11 nucleotides line up with TRBD1. Per germline, CDR1 MNHEY and CDR2 SVGAGI. CDR3 size: 16 residues. The ends lost 2 bases at V and 4 bases at J; junction bases unmatched: 6. The CDR3 DNA is TGTGCCAGCAGTTACGGACAGGGGGCGCCCCCCTATGGCTACACCTTC. This sequence encodes CASSYGQGAPPYGYTF.

This clonotype occurred many times. V is TRBV12-3 or TRBV12-4 and J is TRBJ1-1, with a possible D match to TRBD1 (5 bases). Deletions cut 10 bases from V and 1 base from J, with 13 bases between. The CDR3 extends over 13 amino acids. CDR3 amino acids: CAISEGWNTEAFF. CDR3 nucleotides: TGTGCCATCTCCGAGGGGTGGAACACTGAAGCTTTCTTT.

V usage is TRBV3-1 and J usage is TRBJ2-7, with D possibly TRBD1 on 6 matching bases. Germline V gives CDR1 LGHDT, CDR2 YNNKEL (reference sequence). V was cut by 4 bases and J by 13 bases, with 23 bases left in between. The CDR3 extends over 14 amino acids. For the CDR3, the DNA is TGTGCCAGCAGCCGCAGATACGGAGGAACAGGGTATTACTTC. Its translation is CASSRRYGGTGYYF.

The V and J genes are TRBV30 and TRBJ1-5; D not resolved. This CDR3 has 14 amino acids. CDR1 is GTSNPN, CDR2 SVGIG, per germline (reference sequence). Trimming stripped 0 bases from V and 0 bases from J, with 6 bases between. CDR3 residues: CAWSVPSSNQPQHF. CDR3 sequence (DNA): TGTGCCTGGAGTGTACCTAGTAGCAATCAGCCCCAGCATTTT.